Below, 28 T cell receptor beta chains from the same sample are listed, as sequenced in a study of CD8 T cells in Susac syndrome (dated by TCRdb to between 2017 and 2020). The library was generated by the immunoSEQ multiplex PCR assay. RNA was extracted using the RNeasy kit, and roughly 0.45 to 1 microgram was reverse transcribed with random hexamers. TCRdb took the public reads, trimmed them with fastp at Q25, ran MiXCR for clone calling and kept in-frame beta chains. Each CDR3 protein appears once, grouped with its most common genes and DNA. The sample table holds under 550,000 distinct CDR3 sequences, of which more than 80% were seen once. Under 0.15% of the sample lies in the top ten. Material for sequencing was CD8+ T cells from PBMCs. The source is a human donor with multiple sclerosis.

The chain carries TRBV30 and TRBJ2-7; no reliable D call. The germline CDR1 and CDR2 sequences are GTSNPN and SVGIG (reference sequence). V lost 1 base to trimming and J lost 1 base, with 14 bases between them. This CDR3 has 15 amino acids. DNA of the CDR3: TGTGCCTGGAGTGACAGCCTTGTTGTATCCTACGAGCAGTACTTC. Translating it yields CAWSDSLVVSYEQYF.

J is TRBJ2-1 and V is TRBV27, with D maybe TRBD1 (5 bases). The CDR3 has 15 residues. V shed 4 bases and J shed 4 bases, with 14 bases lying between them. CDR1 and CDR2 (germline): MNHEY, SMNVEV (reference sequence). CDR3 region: CASSSDSFVYNEQFF. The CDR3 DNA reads TGTGCCAGCAGTTCCGACAGTTTTGTGTACAATGAGCAGTTCTTC.

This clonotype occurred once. This CDR3 is CASSQEWDYEQYF. CDR3 in DNA: TGTGCCAGCAGCCAAGAATGGGACTACGAGCAGTACTTC. This chain joins TRBV4-2 and TRBJ2-7; D uncertain. This CDR3 has 13 amino acids. V lost 0 bases and J 3 bases, leaving 6 bases between the germline ends. Germline CDR1 and CDR2: LGHNA and YNFKEQ.

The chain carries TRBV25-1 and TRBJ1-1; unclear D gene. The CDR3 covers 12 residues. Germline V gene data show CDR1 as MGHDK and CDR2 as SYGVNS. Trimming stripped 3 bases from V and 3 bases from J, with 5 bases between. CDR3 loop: CASSDSYTEAFF. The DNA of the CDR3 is TGTGCCAGCAGTGATTCATACACTGAAGCTTTCTTT.

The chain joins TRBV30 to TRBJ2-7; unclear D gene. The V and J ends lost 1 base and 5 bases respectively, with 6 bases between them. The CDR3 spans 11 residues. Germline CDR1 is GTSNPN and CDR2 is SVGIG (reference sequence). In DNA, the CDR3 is TGTGCCTGGAGTGGAGTAGACGAGCAGTACTTC. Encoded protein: CAWSGVDEQYF.

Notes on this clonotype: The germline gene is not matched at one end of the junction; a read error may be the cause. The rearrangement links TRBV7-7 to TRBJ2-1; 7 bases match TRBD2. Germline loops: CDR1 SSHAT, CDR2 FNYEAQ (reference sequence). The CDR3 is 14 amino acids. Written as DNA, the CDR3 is TGTGCTAGCAGCTTACCGGGAGGTCAAAATGAGCAGTTCTTC. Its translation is CASSLPGGQNEQFF.

CDR3 loop: CASSTEDTGRNEQFF. The CDR3 bases are TGTGCCAGCAGTACAGAAGACACAGGGCGGAATGAGCAGTTCTTC. The gene calls are TRBV12-3 or TRBV12-4 and TRBJ2-1; D is perhaps TRBD1 (6 bases). V was trimmed by 5 bases and J by 7 bases, leaving 18 bases between them. The CDR3 extends over 15 amino acids.

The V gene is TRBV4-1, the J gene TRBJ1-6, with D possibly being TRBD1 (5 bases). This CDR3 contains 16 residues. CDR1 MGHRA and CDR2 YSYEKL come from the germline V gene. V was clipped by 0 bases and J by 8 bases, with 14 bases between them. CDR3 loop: CASSQDPGSGHSPLHF. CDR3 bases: TGCGCCAGCAGCCAAGATCCAGGCTCAGGGCATTCACCCCTCCACTTT.

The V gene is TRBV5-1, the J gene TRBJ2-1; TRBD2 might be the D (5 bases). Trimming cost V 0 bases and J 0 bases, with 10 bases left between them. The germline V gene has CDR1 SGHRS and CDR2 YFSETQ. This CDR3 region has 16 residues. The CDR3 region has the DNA TGCGCCAGCAGCTTGGAGGGCGGAGGCTCCTACAATGAGCAGTTCTTC. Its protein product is CASSLEGGGSYNEQFF.

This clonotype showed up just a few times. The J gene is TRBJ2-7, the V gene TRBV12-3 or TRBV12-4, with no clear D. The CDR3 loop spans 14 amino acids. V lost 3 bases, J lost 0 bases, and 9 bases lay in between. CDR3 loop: CASSFTASSYEQYF. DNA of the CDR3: TGTGCCAGCAGTTTCACGGCGAGCTCCTACGAGCAGTACTTC.

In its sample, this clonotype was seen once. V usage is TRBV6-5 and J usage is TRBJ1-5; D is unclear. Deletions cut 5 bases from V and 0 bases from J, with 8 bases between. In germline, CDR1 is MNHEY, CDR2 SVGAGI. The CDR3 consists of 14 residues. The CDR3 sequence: CASSNLYSNQPQHF. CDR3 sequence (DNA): TGTGCCAGCAGTAATCTATATAGCAATCAGCCCCAGCATTTT.

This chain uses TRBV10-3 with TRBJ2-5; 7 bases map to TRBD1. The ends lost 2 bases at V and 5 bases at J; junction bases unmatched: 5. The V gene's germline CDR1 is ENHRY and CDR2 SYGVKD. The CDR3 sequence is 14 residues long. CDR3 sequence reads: CAISEDRVQETQYF. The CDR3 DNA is TGTGCCATCAGTGAGGACAGGGTTCAGGAGACCCAGTACTTC.

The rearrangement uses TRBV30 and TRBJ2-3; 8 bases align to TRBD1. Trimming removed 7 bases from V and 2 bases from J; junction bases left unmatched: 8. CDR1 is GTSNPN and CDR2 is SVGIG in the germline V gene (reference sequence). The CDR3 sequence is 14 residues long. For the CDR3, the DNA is TGTGCCTCCTCCGCAGGGGGCTTCACAGATACGCAGTATTTT. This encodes CASSAGGFTDTQYF. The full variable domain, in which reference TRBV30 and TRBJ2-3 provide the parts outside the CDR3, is SQTIHQWPATLVQPVGSPLSLECTVEGTSNPNLYWYRQAAGRGLQLLFYSVGIGQISSEVPQNLSASRPQDRQFILSSKKLLLSDSGFYLCASSAGGFTDTQYFGPGTRLTVL.

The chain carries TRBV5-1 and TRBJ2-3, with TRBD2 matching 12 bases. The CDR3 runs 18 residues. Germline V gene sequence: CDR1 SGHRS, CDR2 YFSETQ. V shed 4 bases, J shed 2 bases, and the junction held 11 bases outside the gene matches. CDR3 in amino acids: CASSPYPSGRAYTDTQYF. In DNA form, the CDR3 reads TGCGCCAGCAGCCCCTACCCTAGCGGGAGGGCCTACACAGATACGCAGTATTTT.

The DNA of the CDR3 is TGTGCCAGCAGTTTATCAGCAGGGACTCCCTACAATGAGCAGTTCTTC. This sequence encodes CASSLSAGTPYNEQFF. This rearrangement joins TRBV27 to TRBJ2-1, with a possible D match to TRBD2 (6 bases). From germline, CDR1 is MNHEY and CDR2 SMNVEV (reference sequence). Trimming cost V 0 bases and J 2 bases, with 11 bases left between them. The CDR3 runs 16 residues.

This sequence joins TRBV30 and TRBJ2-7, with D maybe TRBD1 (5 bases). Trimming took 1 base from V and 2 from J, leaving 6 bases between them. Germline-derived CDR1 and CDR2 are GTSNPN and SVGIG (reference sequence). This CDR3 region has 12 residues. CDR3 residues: CAWSETAYEQYF. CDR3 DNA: TGTGCCTGGAGTGAGACAGCCTACGAGCAGTACTTC.

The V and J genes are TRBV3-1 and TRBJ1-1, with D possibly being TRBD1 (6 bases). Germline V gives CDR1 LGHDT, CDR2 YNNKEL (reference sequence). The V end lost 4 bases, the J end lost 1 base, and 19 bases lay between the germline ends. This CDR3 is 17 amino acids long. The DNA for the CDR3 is TGTGCCAGCAGCCCTCAAAGGGACACGACAGAGAACACTGAAGCTTTCTTT. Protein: CASSPQRDTTENTEAFF.

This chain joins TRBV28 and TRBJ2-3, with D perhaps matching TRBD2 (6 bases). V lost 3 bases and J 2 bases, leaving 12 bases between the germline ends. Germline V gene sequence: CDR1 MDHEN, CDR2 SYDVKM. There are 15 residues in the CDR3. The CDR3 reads CASSFRGSSTDTQYF. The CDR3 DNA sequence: TGTGCCAGCAGTTTCCGGGGGAGTTCCACAGATACGCAGTATTTT.

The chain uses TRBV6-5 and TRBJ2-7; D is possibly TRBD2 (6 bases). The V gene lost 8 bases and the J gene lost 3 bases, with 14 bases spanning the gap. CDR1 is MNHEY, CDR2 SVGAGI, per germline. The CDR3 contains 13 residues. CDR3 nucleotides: TGTGCCAGCGGACCGGGACTCATCTACGAGCAGTACTTC. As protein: CASGPGLIYEQYF.

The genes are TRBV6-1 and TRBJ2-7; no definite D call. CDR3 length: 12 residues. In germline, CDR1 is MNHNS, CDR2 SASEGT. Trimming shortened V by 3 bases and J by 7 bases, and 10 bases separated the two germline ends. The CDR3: CASSDPPWEQYF. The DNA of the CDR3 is TGTGCCAGCAGTGACCCCCCGTGGGAGCAGTACTTC.

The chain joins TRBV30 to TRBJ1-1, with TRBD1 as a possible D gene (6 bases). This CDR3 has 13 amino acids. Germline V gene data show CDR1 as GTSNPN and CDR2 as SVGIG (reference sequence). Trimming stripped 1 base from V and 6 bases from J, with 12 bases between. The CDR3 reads CAWSDLTGAEAFF. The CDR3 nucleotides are TGTGCCTGGAGTGACCTGACAGGAGCTGAAGCTTTCTTT.

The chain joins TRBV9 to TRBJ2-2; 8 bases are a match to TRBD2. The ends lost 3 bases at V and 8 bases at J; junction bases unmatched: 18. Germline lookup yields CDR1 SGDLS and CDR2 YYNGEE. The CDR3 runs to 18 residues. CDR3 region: CASSGYRGSGSYGGELFF. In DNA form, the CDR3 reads TGTGCCAGCAGCGGCTACCGAGGGAGCGGGAGTTACGGAGGGGAGCTGTTTTTT.

This chain's CDR3 is CASSFGTELAKNIQYF. The CDR3 DNA reads TGTGCCAGCAGCTTTGGGACAGAGCTAGCCAAAAACATTCAGTACTTC. The rearrangement links TRBV11-2 to TRBJ2-4; 7 positions agree with TRBD1. V was clipped by 3 bases and J by 0 bases; unmatched bases: 5. Germline V gene sequence: CDR1 SGHAT, CDR2 FQNNGV. This CDR3 is 16 amino acids long.

The CDR3 sequence: CASSPVTGLTDTQYF. CDR3 bases: TGTGCCAGCTCACCAGTGACAGGCTTGACAGATACGCAGTATTTT. The J gene is TRBJ2-3, the V gene TRBV18, with D possibly TRBD1 on 6 matching bases. Trimming took 2 bases from V and 3 from J, leaving 12 bases between them. The V gene's germline CDR1 is KGHSH and CDR2 LQKENI. The CDR3 has 15 amino acids.

The DNA for the CDR3 is TGTGCCAGTAGCCCGACGGACAGCTCCTACAATGAGCAGTTCTTC. Translation gives CASSPTDSSYNEQFF. The genes are TRBV19 and TRBJ2-1; D may be TRBD1 (6 bases). V was cut by 6 bases and J by 0 bases, with 12 bases left in between. The V gene's germline CDR1 is LNHDA and CDR2 SQIVND (reference sequence). CDR3 size: 15 residues.

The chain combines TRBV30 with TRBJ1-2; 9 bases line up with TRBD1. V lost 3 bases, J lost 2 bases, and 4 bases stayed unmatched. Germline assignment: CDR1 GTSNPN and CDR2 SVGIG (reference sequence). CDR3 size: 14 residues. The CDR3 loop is CAWSRTGDNYGYTF. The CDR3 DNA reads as TGTGCCTGGAGCAGGACAGGGGACAACTATGGCTACACCTTC.

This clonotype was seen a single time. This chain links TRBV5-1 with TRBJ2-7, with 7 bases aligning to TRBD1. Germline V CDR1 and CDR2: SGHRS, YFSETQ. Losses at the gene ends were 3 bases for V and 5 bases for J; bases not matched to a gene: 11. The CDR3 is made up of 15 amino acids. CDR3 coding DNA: TGCGCCAGCAGCTGGCCACCACAGGGGACCCACGAGCAGTACTTC. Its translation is CASSWPPQGTHEQYF.

The CDR3 reads CASRTHSTGQVTYEQYF. DNA for the CDR3: TGTGCCAGCAGAACTCACTCAACAGGGCAGGTTACCTACGAGCAGTACTTC. The chain links TRBV28 to TRBJ2-7; D might be TRBD1 (6 bases). In germline, CDR1 is MDHEN, CDR2 SYDVKM. CDR3 length: 17 amino acids. The V end was cut by 6 bases, the J end by 2 bases, with 23 bases between. Together with reference TRBV28 and TRBJ2-7, the CDR3 gives the full variable domain: DVKVTQSSRYLVKRTGEKVFLECVQDMDHENMFWYRQDPGLGLRLIYFSYDVKMKEKGDIPEGYSVSREKKERFSLILESASTNQTSMYLCASRTHSTGQVTYEQYFGPGTRLTVT.